This T cell receptor beta chain was identified in a study of blood T cell repertoires in COVID-19. Across the study: Donors in the United States, Italy and Spain gave samples during acute or convalescent COVID-19.

This clone appeared once. In the study's own analysis: Reference gene primer amplification gave nucleated cell count estimates. Some clones are missing from TCRdb's copy, which holds only in-frame ones; the method was immunoSEQ multiplex PCR. The V and J calls and clone size come from that table; D and trimming were worked out from the DNA. The sample has around 160,000 clones; over 90% are singletons. Germline values: CDR1 LGHDT, CDR2 YNNKEL (reference sequence). The V gene end was trimmed by 5 bases and the J gene end by 8 bases; junction bases not matched to a gene: 7. The CDR3 consists of 14 residues. In Seattle, patients joined the study during active infection and were tracked longitudinally.

The chain combines TRBV3-1 (or the pseudogene TRBV3-2) with TRBJ1-3; the match to TRBD1 covers 9 bases. The sequence was collected from a woman in her sixties with COVID-19, enrolled during active disease. Sequencing was performed on peripheral blood. CDR3 coding DNA: TGTGCCAGCAGCTCGCCGGACAGGGGTGACACCATATATTTT. Its protein product is CASSSPDRGDTIYF.